This paragraph reports one T cell receptor beta chain. Its matching antigen is unknown. Selected positively for CCR7 and CD45RO-negative, naive CD8 cells excluded terminally differentiated effector memory CD45RA+ cells. Here immunoSEQ multiplex PCR was the method, and the copy in TCRdb shows in-frame clones only, minus some. This sample has some 2.1 million clones, with just under 95% found just once. This specimen comes from a study of shared clonotypes between healthy human individuals. Findings and limits, study-wide: In having few donors, the study represented limited genetic and exposure-history diversity. Richness estimates generally favored naive over memory subsets.

Trimming cost V 4 bases and J 3 bases; bases outside gene matches: 9. The V gene's germline CDR1 is SGHVS and CDR2 FQNEAQ. CDR3 size: 15 residues. V is TRBV7-8 and J is TRBJ2-7, with 7 bases aligning to TRBD1. The source is a man aged 18 to 30 in good health. The sample taken for sequencing was naive CD8+ T cells sorted from blood. CDR3 region: CASSSGPGQSYEQYF. In DNA, the CDR3 is TGTGCCAGCAGCTCTGGACCGGGACAGAGCTACGAGCAGTACTTC.